This record concerns one TCR beta chain sequence. Its antigen remains unknown. V was trimmed by 4 bases and J by 0 bases, leaving 7 bases between them. CDR3 length: 14 residues. Per the germline V gene, CDR1 is SNHLY and CDR2 is FYNNEI. Sequencing used immunoSEQ multiplex PCR; TCRdb keeps in-frame clones, though not all of them. The data show roughly 93,000 clones, with 82% seen just once and 3% to 4% held by the top ten. These data are taken from a study of radiotherapy plus CTLA-4 blockade in lung cancer. Study-level points and caveats: Among reported predictors of response, early blood T cell clone dynamics with interferon-beta performed best. Expansion of tumor-derived TCR clones was observed in blood after radiotherapy plus ipilimumab.

The receptor was isolated from a human donor with non-small cell lung cancer who had a partial response to radiotherapy plus ipilimumab. The chain recombines TRBV2 with TRBJ2-1, with a weak D call TRBD1 (6 bases). The sequencing used peripheral blood, collected from a patient treated with radiotherapy plus ipilimumab. The CDR3 spells CASSVDSSYNEQFF. The CDR3, as DNA: TGTGCCAGCAGTGTGGACAGCTCCTACAATGAGCAGTTCTTC.